The present T cell receptor beta chain was sequenced within a study of blood T cell repertoires in COVID-19. On the study more broadly: Samples of COVID-19 (acute and convalescent) were obtained from the United States, Italy and Spain. T cells, B-cell-depleted T cells, or PBMCs supplied cDNA or gDNA.

Original handling: Estimated nucleated cell counts came from reference gene primer amplification. The protocol was immunoSEQ multiplex PCR, while the TCRdb copy is restricted to in-frame clones and leaves out a portion. The V and J calls and the clone size are those of that table, but D and trimming were determined from the DNA. Of 140,000 to 150,000 clones listed, about 89% are singletons. Per the germline V gene, CDR1 is SNHLY and CDR2 is FYNNEI. CDR3 size: 13 residues. Trimming removed 4 bases from V and 2 bases from J, with 8 bases in between. The chain couples TRBV2 to TRBJ2-5, with D possibly TRBD2 on 5 matching bases. The TCR sequence derives from a man aged 45-65 years who had recovered from COVID-19. Sample: peripheral blood. The DNA for the CDR3 is TGTGCCAGCAGTGTGACGGGACAAGAGACCCAGTACTTC. Translating gives CASSVTGQETQYF.